Below are 27 T cell receptor beta chains sequenced from a single sample in a study of early T cells in non-severe SARS-CoV-2 infection. Each CDR3 protein gets one entry after TCRdb re-called the 5' RACE reads with MiXCR. The sample contains 50,000 to 70,000 distinct CDR3 sequences, roughly an eighth of which appear only once. Sequenced sample: whole blood. The receptor source for this set is an adult who was a healthcare worker with PCR-confirmed SARS-CoV-2 infection or an uninfected control (not recorded which).

This sequence joins TRBV6-5 and TRBJ2-7; TRBD1 might be the D (6 bases). This CDR3 comprises 15 residues. Germline V lookup: CDR1 MNHEY, CDR2 SVGAGI. Trimming removed 0 bases from V and 2 bases from J, with 11 bases in between. CDR3 residues: CASSYSVTGTYEQYF. CDR3 bases: TGTGCCAGCAGTTACTCAGTTACAGGGACCTACGAGCAGTACTTC.

The V and J genes are TRBV5-5 and TRBJ2-2; TRBD2 matches 8 bases. The germline V gene has CDR1 SGHKS and CDR2 YYEKEE (reference sequence). J gave up 4 bases and V 4 bases, and 12 bases lay outside the gene matches. The CDR3 is 17 residues long. The CDR3 region is CASSRTTSGSLTGELFF. The CDR3 DNA sequence: TGTGCCAGCAGCCGTACGACAAGCGGGAGTCTCACCGGGGAGCTGTTTTTT.

This clonotype has ten or more counts. The chain has TRBV7-2 and TRBJ2-7; 8 bases match TRBD1. Germline CDR1 reads SGHTA; CDR2 reads FQGNSA. With V trimmed by 4 bases and J by 5 bases, 10 bases remained unmatched. The CDR3 has 15 amino acids. In DNA form, the CDR3 reads TGTGCCAGCAGCTACGGCCCTGACAGGGGCGACGAGCAGTACTTC. Translated: CASSYGPDRGDEQYF.

This chain connects TRBV7-3 to TRBJ2-1; perhaps TRBD2 as D (5 bases). The CDR3 covers 12 residues. Trimming cost V 5 bases and J 10 bases, with 12 bases left between them. Germline CDR1 and CDR2: SGHTA and FQGTGA. The CDR3 DNA reads as TGTGCCAGCAGCCCGGTTTCGGGGGAGCAGTTCTTC. Protein sequence: CASSPVSGEQFF.

The rearrangement links TRBV21-1 to TRBJ2-5; the D call in the table, TRBD2, was not verified against the DNA. TRBV21-1 has pseudogene status. CDR3 length: 15 residues. The CDR3 protein is CASLMGVWPQETQYF. The CDR3 nucleotides are TGTGCCAGCTTAATGGGAGTCTGGCCCCAAGAGACCCAGTACTTC.

This chain uses TRBV27 with TRBJ2-1, with D possibly TRBD2 on 5 matching bases. This CDR3 has 15 amino acids. Per the germline V gene, CDR1 is MNHEY and CDR2 is SMNVEV (reference sequence). Trimming removed 5 bases from V and 6 bases from J, with 17 bases in between. CDR3 residues: CASSLEVYRVNEQFF. Here the CDR3 DNA reads TGTGCCAGCAGTCTGGAGGTTTATAGGGTCAATGAGCAGTTCTTC.

The rearrangement links TRBV5-4 to TRBJ2-3; TRBD2 agrees at 10 bases. The trim removed 4 bases at V and 7 bases at J, leaving 9 bases unmatched. CDR1 is SGHNT and CDR2 is YYREEE in the germline V gene (reference sequence). The CDR3 length is 15 residues. Here the CDR3 DNA reads TGTGCCAGCAGCCTCGAAGCGGGAGGGGTGAATACGCAGTATTTT. This codes for CASSLEAGGVNTQYF.

This clonotype was counted between two and nine times. The rearrangement joins TRBV11-2 to TRBJ2-1, with D perhaps matching TRBD1 (5 bases). Looked up from germline, CDR1 is SGHAT and CDR2 is FQNNGV. The V end was cut by 3 bases, the J end by 10 bases, with 13 bases between. This CDR3 is 13 amino acids long. The chain's CDR3 is CASSFQLGHEQFF. In nucleotides, the CDR3 is TGTGCCAGCAGCTTTCAATTGGGGCACGAGCAGTTCTTC.

This clonotype was detected only a few times. The V and J genes are TRBV27 and TRBJ1-5; D is possibly TRBD1 (6 bases). Trimming cost V 3 bases and J 4 bases, with 7 bases left between them. Germline V gives CDR1 MNHEY, CDR2 SMNVEV (reference sequence). CDR3 length: 13 residues. The CDR3 region is CASSFTGNQPQHF. The CDR3 DNA reads as TGTGCCAGCAGTTTCACAGGGAATCAGCCCCAGCATTTT.

This chain joins TRBV20-1 and TRBJ2-1; D gene ambiguous. V lost 0 bases to trimming and J lost 2 bases, with 14 bases between them. CDR1 and CDR2 from the germline V gene are DFQATT and SNEGSKA (reference sequence). The CDR3 is 16 amino acids. This CDR3 reads CSARDLGSSTYNEQFF. Here the CDR3 DNA reads TGCAGTGCTAGAGATCTCGGCTCCTCAACCTACAATGAGCAGTTCTTC.

There are a few counts of this clonotype. The chain couples TRBV12-3 or TRBV12-4 to TRBJ1-1, with unresolved D. CDR3 length: 12 residues. V gave up 5 bases and J gave up 2 bases, with 6 bases separating them. CDR3 amino acids: CASSRVNTEAFF. CDR3 bases: TGTGCCAGCAGTCGGGTAAACACTGAAGCTTTCTTT.

The chain is built from TRBV5-8 and TRBJ2-3, with TRBD2 identical over 10 bases. The CDR3 sequence is 16 residues long. After removal of 2 bases from V and 5 bases from J, the junction contained 8 bases not matched to a gene. Germline assignment: CDR1 SGHTS and CDR2 YDEGEE. As DNA, the CDR3 is TGTGCCAGCAGCTTAAGCGGGAGGGGGGGCCAAGATACGCAGTATTTT. This translates into CASSLSGRGGQDTQYF.

This clonotype was seen at least ten times. The chain is built from TRBV19 and TRBJ2-7, with TRBD2 matching 8 bases. CDR3 length: 14 amino acids. The V gene's germline CDR1 is LNHDA and CDR2 SQIVND (reference sequence). The V segment lost 5 bases and the J segment 3 bases; nucleotides outside the gene matches: 6. The CDR3 sequence: CASSVREEHYEQYF. The CDR3 nucleotides read TGTGCCAGTAGTGTGCGGGAGGAACACTACGAGCAGTACTTC.

The chain carries TRBV4-2 and TRBJ1-2; D is possibly TRBD1 (5 bases). The germline V gene has CDR1 LGHNA and CDR2 YNFKEQ. V lost 0 bases, J lost 2 bases, and 13 bases lay in between. The CDR3 extends over 16 amino acids. The CDR3 DNA reads TGTGCCAGCAGCCAAGACGGTGGGGGGACCAACTATGGCTACACCTTC. Translation: CASSQDGGGTNYGYTF.

This clonotype was seen ten or more times. The V call is TRBV10-2, the J call TRBJ2-7; no definite D call. The length of the CDR3 is 13 residues. V lost 5 bases and J 4 bases, leaving 12 bases between the germline ends. Germline values: CDR1 WSHSY, CDR2 SAAADI. The CDR3 DNA reads as TGCGCCAGCAGTACTCGACACCCTTACGAGCAGTACTTC. Translation gives CASSTRHPYEQYF.

V and J are TRBV5-1 and TRBJ1-5; a weak D match, TRBD1 (6 bases). Trimming cost V 2 bases and J 5 bases, with 8 bases left between them. The CDR3 covers 13 residues. Germline V gene data show CDR1 as SGHRS and CDR2 as YFSETQ. The chain's CDR3 is CASSFSGDQPQHF. CDR3 bases: TGCGCCAGCAGCTTTTCAGGGGATCAGCCCCAGCATTTT.

This clonotype was observed once. A much larger clonotype is one base distant, so this may be a read error. The J gene is TRBJ2-3, the V gene TRBV6-6; unclear D gene. CDR1 is MNHNY and CDR2 is SVGAGI in the germline V gene (reference sequence). The CDR3 has 12 residues. The V and J ends lost 6 bases and 2 bases respectively, with 6 bases between them. The CDR3 DNA reads TGTGCCAGCAGCCCCATCACAGATACGCAGTATTTT. Its protein is CASSPITDTQYF.

This clonotype has a count of ten or more. This sequence joins TRBV13 and TRBJ1-4; D uncertain. Per the germline V gene, CDR1 is PRHDT and CDR2 is FYEKMQ (reference sequence). The CDR3 has 14 residues. V lost 2 bases and J 6 bases, leaving 10 bases between the germline ends. CDR3 sequence reads: CASSLRATDEKLFF. The CDR3 region has the DNA TGTGCCAGCAGCTTACGGGCCACTGATGAAAAACTGTTTTTT.

The rearrangement uses TRBV9 and TRBJ2-5; 12 bases map to TRBD2. This CDR3 spans 15 amino acids. V was clipped by 4 bases and J by 1 base; unmatched bases: 2. Germline CDR1 is SGDLS and CDR2 is YYNGEE. The CDR3 DNA reads TGTGCCAGCAGCCGACTAGCGGGAGTCCAAGAGACCCAGTACTTC. It is translated as CASSRLAGVQETQYF.

This clonotype was seen more than once but under ten times. The chain combines TRBV5-5 with TRBJ2-3, with D maybe TRBD1 (6 bases). V dropped 0 bases and J dropped 5 bases, with 16 bases sitting between them. The CDR3 length is 16 residues. The germline V gene encodes CDR1 SGHKS and CDR2 YYEKEE (reference sequence). The CDR3 protein is CASSLGYVGARDTQYF. CDR3 in DNA: TGTGCCAGCAGCTTGGGGTACGTGGGGGCGAGAGATACGCAGTATTTT.

This clonotype was counted between two and nine times. V gene TRBV4-3 combines with J gene TRBJ2-7; 7 nucleotides match TRBD2. The germline gives CDR1 LGHNA, CDR2 YSLEER. With 0 bases clipped from V and 0 bases from J, the junction kept 5 bases outside the gene matches. CDR3 length equals 16 residues. Here the CDR3 reads CASSQDIAGSSYEQYF. In nucleotides, the CDR3 is TGCGCCAGCAGCCAAGATATAGCGGGTTCCTCCTACGAGCAGTACTTC.

This clonotype was picked up many times. The chain carries TRBV9 and TRBJ1-1, with D unclear. V lost 2 bases and J lost 3, with 11 bases in between. Germline V gene sequence: CDR1 SGDLS, CDR2 YYNGEE. CDR3 length: 14 residues. The CDR3 DNA reads as TGTGCCAGCAGCGTCGACACCGGGGACACTGAAGCTTTCTTT. As protein: CASSVDTGDTEAFF.

This clonotype appeared many times. The junction departs from the called germline gene at one end, perhaps through a read error. V usage is TRBV12-3 or TRBV12-4 and J usage is TRBJ1-2, with a possible D match to TRBD1 (5 bases). The CDR3 length is 13 residues. The CDR3 protein is CASSLERGRIGSF. The CDR3 region has the DNA TGTGCCAGCAGTTTGGAGCGGGGGAGGATAGGGAGCTTC.

This clonotype was seen only once. The rearrangement joins TRBV12-5 to TRBJ2-5; TRBD1 agrees at 8 bases. The CDR3 is 16 residues long. V lost 5 bases to trimming and J lost 1 base; unmatched junction nucleotides: 9. Looked up from germline, CDR1 is LGHNT and CDR2 is FRNRAP. The CDR3, as DNA: TGTGCTAGTGGTCTAAGGACAGGGAGTAGCCAAGAGACCCAGTACTTC. This translates into CASGLRTGSSQETQYF.

With respect to this clonotype: A read error may explain this, as a much larger clone is one base away. The chain couples TRBV3-1 to TRBJ2-5, with D perhaps matching TRBD1 (5 bases). The CDR3 consists of 12 residues. From germline, CDR1 is LGHDT and CDR2 YNNKEL (reference sequence). Trimming shortened V by 3 bases and J by 14 bases, and 16 bases separated the two germline ends. The CDR3 reads CASSHAGPHFYF. The CDR3 DNA reads as TGTGCCAGCAGCCATGCAGGGCCTCACTTCTACTTC.

V is TRBV19 and J is TRBJ1-5; D remains ambiguous. V dropped 3 bases and J dropped 4 bases, with 7 bases sitting between them. In germline, CDR1 is LNHDA, CDR2 SQIVND (reference sequence). CDR3 size: 13 residues. The CDR3 nucleotides read TGTGCCAGTAGTATCCAGCCAAATCAGCCCCAGCATTTT. It translates to CASSIQPNQPQHF.

At least ten counts were recorded for this clonotype. This rearrangement joins TRBV19 to TRBJ2-7; 8 bases align to TRBD1. The CDR3 has 17 amino acids. Germline V gene data show CDR1 as LNHDA and CDR2 as SQIVND (reference sequence). Unmatched junction bases numbered 12, after V lost 2 bases and J lost 3 bases. CDR3 amino acids: CASSIIGDRGKNYEQYF. As DNA, the CDR3 is TGTGCCAGTAGTATAATCGGAGACAGGGGTAAAAACTACGAGCAGTACTTC.